The next 7 T cell receptor beta chains were all read from a single sample in a study of blood T cell repertoires in COVID-19. TCRdb keeps only in-frame clones here, not all; method: immunoSEQ multiplex PCR. The sample shows a few hundred thousand clones, approximately 90% of them seen only once. Sequencing was performed on peripheral blood. Receptors originate from a woman aged 50 to 60 with COVID-19, enrolled during active disease.

The table lists this clone with a few counts. This rearrangement joins TRBV18 to TRBJ1-1; tentative D call: TRBD1 (5 bases). CDR3 length equals 14 residues. Germline CDR1 and CDR2: KGHSH and LQKENI. V lost 6 bases, J lost 5 bases, and 16 bases lay in between. Written as DNA, the CDR3 is TGTGCCAGCTCCGCAGTAGGGGTAGGGACTGAAGCTTTCTTT. Protein sequence: CASSAVGVGTEAFF.

The rearrangement uses TRBV6-5 and TRBJ1-1; D perhaps matches TRBD1 (5 bases). The CDR3 sequence is 14 residues long. CDR1 and CDR2 (germline): MNHEY, SVGAGI. The ends were cut back, 10 bases at V and 1 base at J, with 16 bases in the middle. The CDR3 DNA reads TGTGCCACCCGTAGGATAGGGGAGAACACTGAAGCTTTCTTT. Protein sequence: CATRRIGENTEAFF.

The chain recombines TRBV4-3 with TRBJ1-2, with a tentative D call TRBD1 (6 bases). The CDR3 covers 13 residues. From germline, CDR1 is LGHNA and CDR2 YSLEER. Trimming removed 5 bases from V and 4 bases from J, with 11 bases in between. The CDR3 protein is CASSDGQRYGYTF. The CDR3 coding sequence is TGCGCCAGCAGCGATGGACAGCGCTATGGCTACACCTTC.

The chain joins TRBV11-2 to TRBJ1-2; 9 nucleotides line up with TRBD1. Losses at the gene ends were 3 bases for V and 4 bases for J; bases not matched to a gene: 6. From germline, CDR1 is SGHAT and CDR2 FQNNGV. This CDR3 has 15 residues. This CDR3 is CASSFSQGAIYGYTF. For the CDR3, the DNA is TGTGCCAGCAGCTTTTCACAGGGGGCGATCTATGGCTACACCTTC.

This sequence joins TRBV30 and TRBJ1-2; 9 bases map to TRBD1. The trim removed 4 bases at V and 7 bases at J, leaving 7 bases unmatched. This CDR3 is built from 13 residues. Germline CDR1 is GTSNPN and CDR2 is SVGIG (reference sequence). CDR3 in DNA: TGTGCCTGGATAGGGACAGGGTCTGGTGGCTACACCTTC. Translation: CAWIGTGSGGYTF.

V gene TRBV30 combines with J gene TRBJ2-2, with 10 bases matching TRBD1. The CDR3 is 17 amino acids. J lost 6 bases, V lost 4 bases, and 14 bases had no gene match. Germline CDR1 GTSNPN, CDR2 SVGIG (reference sequence). CDR3 loop: CAWTPIIRQGAPGELFF. The CDR3 region has the DNA TGTGCCTGGACCCCAATAATACGACAGGGGGCCCCCGGGGAGCTGTTTTTT.

V gene TRBV14 combines with J gene TRBJ2-3; D remains ambiguous. The CDR3 contains 13 residues. Trimming stripped 0 bases from V and 8 bases from J, with 9 bases between. CDR1 is SGHDN and CDR2 is FVKESK in the germline V gene. The DNA of the CDR3 is TGTGCCAGCAGCCAAGATCGAGTTCGTACGCAGTATTTT. Its protein is CASSQDRVRTQYF.